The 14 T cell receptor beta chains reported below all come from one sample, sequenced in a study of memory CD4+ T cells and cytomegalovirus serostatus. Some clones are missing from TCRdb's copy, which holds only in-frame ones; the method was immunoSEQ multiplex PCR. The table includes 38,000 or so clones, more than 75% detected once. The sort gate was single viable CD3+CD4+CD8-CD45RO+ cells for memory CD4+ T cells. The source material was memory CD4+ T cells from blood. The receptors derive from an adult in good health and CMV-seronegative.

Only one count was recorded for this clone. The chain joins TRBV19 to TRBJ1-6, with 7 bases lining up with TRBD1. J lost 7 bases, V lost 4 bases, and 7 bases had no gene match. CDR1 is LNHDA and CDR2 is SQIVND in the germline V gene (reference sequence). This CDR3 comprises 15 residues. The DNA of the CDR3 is TGTGCCAGTAGTAGCACGGGACAGATCAATTCACCCCTCCACTTT. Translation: CASSSTGQINSPLHF.

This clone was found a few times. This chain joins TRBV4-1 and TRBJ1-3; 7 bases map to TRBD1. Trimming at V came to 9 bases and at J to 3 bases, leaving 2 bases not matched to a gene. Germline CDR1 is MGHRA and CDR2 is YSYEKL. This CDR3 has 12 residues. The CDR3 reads CASRGLGNTIYF. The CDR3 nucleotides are TGCGCCAGTAGGGGGCTTGGAAACACCATATATTTT.

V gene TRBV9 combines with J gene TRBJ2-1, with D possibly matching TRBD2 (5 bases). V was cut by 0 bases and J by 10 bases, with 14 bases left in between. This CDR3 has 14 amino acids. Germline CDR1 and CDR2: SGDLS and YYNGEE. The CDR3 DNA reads TGTGCCAGCAGCGTAGCTAGCACCCCAGGCGAGCAGTTCTTC. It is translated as CASSVASTPGEQFF.

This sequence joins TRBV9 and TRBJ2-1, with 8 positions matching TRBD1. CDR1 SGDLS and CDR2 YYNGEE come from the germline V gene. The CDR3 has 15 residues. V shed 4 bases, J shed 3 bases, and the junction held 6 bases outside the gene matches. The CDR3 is CASSPRQGYYNEQFF. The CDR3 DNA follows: TGTGCCAGCAGCCCGCGACAGGGGTACTACAATGAGCAGTTCTTC.

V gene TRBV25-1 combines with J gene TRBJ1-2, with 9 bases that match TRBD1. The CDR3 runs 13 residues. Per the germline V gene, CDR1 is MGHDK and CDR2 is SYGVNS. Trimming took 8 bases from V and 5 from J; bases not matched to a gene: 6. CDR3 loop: CASEGTGMYGYTF. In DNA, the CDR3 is TGTGCCAGCGAGGGGACAGGGATGTATGGCTACACCTTC.

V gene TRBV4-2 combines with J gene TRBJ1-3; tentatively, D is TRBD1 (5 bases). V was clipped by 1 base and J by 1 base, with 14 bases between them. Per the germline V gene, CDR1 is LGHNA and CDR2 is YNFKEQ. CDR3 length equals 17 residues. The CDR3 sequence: CASSQGRGGISGNTIYF. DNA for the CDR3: TGTGCCAGCAGCCAAGGGCGCGGGGGGATATCTGGAAACACCATATATTTT.

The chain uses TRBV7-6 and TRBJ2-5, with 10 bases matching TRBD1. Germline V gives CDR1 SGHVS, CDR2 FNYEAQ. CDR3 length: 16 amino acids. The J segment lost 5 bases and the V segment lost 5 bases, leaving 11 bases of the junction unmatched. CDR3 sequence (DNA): TGTGCCAGCAGCGCAGGACCCGGGACAGGGGAGGAGACCCAGTACTTC. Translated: CASSAGPGTGEETQYF.

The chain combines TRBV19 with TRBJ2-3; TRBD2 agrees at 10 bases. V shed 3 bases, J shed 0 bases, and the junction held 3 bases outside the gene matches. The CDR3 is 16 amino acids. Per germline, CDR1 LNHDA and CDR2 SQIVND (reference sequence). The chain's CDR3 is CASSISGGTSTDTQYF. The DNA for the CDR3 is TGTGCCAGTAGTATTAGCGGGGGGACTAGCACAGATACGCAGTATTTT.

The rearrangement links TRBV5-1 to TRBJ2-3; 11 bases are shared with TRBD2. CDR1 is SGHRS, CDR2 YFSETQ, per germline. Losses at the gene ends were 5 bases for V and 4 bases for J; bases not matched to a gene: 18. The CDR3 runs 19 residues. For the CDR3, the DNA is TGCGCCAGCAGAGAAGGGCTAGCGGGGGGACATCTAAACGCAGATACGCAGTATTTT. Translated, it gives CASREGLAGGHLNADTQYF.

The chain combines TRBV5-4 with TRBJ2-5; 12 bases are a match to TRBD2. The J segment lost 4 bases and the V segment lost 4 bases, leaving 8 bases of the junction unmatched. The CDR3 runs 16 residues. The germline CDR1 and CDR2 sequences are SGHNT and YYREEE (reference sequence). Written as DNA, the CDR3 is TGTGCCAGCAGCCCAGGACTAGCGGGAACCGGAGAGACCCAGTACTTC. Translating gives CASSPGLAGTGETQYF.

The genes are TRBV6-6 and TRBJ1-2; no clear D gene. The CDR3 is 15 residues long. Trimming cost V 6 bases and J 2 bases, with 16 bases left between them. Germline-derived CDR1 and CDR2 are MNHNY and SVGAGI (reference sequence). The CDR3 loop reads CASRLPGVTNYGYTF. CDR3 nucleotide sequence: TGTGCCAGCAGATTGCCCGGAGTAACCAACTATGGCTACACCTTC.

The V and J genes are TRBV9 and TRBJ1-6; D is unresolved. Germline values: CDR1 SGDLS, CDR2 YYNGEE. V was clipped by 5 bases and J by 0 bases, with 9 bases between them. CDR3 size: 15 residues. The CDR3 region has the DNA TGTGCCAGCAGGCCGCGTAGCTCCTATAATTCACCCCTCCACTTT. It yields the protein CASRPRSSYNSPLHF.

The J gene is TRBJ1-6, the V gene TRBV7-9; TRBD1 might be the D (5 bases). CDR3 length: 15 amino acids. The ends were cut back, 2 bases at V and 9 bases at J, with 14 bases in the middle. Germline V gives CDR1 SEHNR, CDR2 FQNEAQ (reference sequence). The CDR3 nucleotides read TGTGCCAGCAGCTTAAGCGACAGTGTGCTTTCACCCCTCCACTTT. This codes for CASSLSDSVLSPLHF.

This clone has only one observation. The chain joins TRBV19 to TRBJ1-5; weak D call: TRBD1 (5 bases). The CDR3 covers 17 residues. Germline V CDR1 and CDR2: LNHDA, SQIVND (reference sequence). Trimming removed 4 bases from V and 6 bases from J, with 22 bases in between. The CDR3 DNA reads TGTGCCAGTAGTACCATTAGTGCAGGGAAGACCAGTCAGCCCCAGCATTTT. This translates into CASSTISAGKTSQPQHF.